This paragraph covers one T cell receptor beta chain sequence. Its specificity is unknown. This entry belongs to a study of radiation and T cells in renal cell carcinoma. Study results and limitations: No pretreatment tumor biopsies were available for baseline clonotypes. Top tumor clonotypes rose in blood 2 weeks post-radiation, then contracted.

The germline V gene encodes CDR1 MDHEN and CDR2 SYDVKM. V lost 6 bases, J lost 1 base, and 12 bases lay in between. This CDR3 region has 14 residues. Indicated time point: blood 4 weeks post-SBRT, at nephrectomy. Specified treatment: 15 Gy SBRT to primary tumor, nephrectomy 4 weeks later. Radiation-treated patients gave blood at baseline, week 2 and week 4. The tumor was a clear cell renal cell carcinoma. The assay was immunoSEQ multiplex PCR, and TCRdb's table has in-frame clones only and misses some. This sample carries about 76,000 clones, 80% to 90% of them seen once, and the ten largest clones take 5% to 7.5%.

The starting material was blood, obtained from a patient whose treatment included radiotherapy and nephrectomy. V is TRBV28 and J is TRBJ1-1; D is unclear. This TCR was recovered from a woman between 65 and 79 years old with renal cell carcinoma. This chain's CDR3 is CASRLGRANTEAFF. The CDR3 bases are TGTGCCAGCAGGCTAGGACGGGCGAACACTGAAGCTTTCTTT.